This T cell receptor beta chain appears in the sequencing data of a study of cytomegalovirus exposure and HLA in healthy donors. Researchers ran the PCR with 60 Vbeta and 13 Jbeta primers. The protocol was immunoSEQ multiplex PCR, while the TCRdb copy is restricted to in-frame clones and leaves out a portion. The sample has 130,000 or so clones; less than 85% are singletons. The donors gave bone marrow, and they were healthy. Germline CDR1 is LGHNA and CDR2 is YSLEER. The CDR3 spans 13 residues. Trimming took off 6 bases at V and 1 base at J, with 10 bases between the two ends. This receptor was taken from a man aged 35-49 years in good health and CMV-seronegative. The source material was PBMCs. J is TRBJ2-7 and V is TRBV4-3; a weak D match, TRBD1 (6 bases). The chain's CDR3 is CASRGRGSYEQYF. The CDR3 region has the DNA TGCGCCAGCAGAGGCAGGGGATCCTACGAGCAGTACTTC.